This T cell receptor (beta chain) was profiled in a study of metastatic and nonmetastatic thyroid tumors. All patients were treatment-naive before thyroid surgery. This clone was found a few times. Germline loops: CDR1 SGDLS, CDR2 YYNGEE. Trimming pared 6 bases from V and 2 bases from J, leaving 11 bases between. The CDR3 extends over 13 amino acids. Under the authors' procedure: Clinicopathological groups supplied CDR3 differences that were used to build a distant-metastasis classifier for papillary thyroid cancer. With MiXCR, TCRdb called clones anew from the PCR reads. These V and J calls rely on TCRdb rather than the paper's analysis. Of around 45,000 clones listed, about 3.2% are singletons.

The sequence was obtained from a female donor with papillary thyroid cancer or a benign thyroid nodule (not recorded which). Some clones in this sample may be carry-over from other donors' samples. The source material was blood. The chain joins TRBV9 to TRBJ1-2, with D possibly matching TRBD1 (5 bases). The CDR3 DNA reads TGTGCCAGCACCCACGGGGGAAACTATGGCTACACCTTC. It translates to CASTHGGNYGYTF.